This T cell receptor (beta chain) is drawn from a study of T cells after yellow fever vaccination. In the study overall: Fractions of limited cellularity were prepared by means of SMART-Seq v4 Ultra Low Input. The study, taken as a whole, reports: The booster response re-showed most primary clones: 96% CD4, approximately 90% CD8. The CD4 and CD8 compartments had a small share of their clonotypes in common.

A process of 5'RACE template switching, which added a universal primer site and UMIs, was used to make TCR cDNA. TCRdb reprocessed the 5' RACE reads with MiXCR, giving one entry per CDR3 protein. The top ten clones hold 18% of a sample with approximately 300,000 distinct CDR3 sequences, 8.7% of them seen once. This clonotype was picked up a small number of times. Its antigen is not known. Germline V CDR1 and CDR2: SGHTA, FQGNSA. With 2 bases removed from V and 9 bases from J, the gap between germline ends came to 14 bases. The CDR3 sequence is 14 residues long. Source: PBMCs, taken on the day of the first yellow fever vaccination. This receptor was obtained from a man younger than 35 who received the YFV17D yellow fever vaccine. The genes are TRBV7-2 and TRBJ2-1; D call uncertain. In nucleotides, the CDR3 is TGTGCCAGCAGCTTACTAGGTGTTGCGGCTGAGCAGTTCTTC. Encoded protein: CASSLLGVAAEQFF.